This T cell receptor beta chain was documented in a study of patients with pleural tuberculosis. CDR1 and CDR2 (germline): SNHLY, FYNNEI. V lost 0 bases, J lost 0 bases, and 5 bases stayed unmatched. The CDR3 contains 18 residues. In its sample, this clonotype was seen many times. TCRdb fed the reads into MiXCR, producing one record per CDR3 protein. The sample shows around 50,000 distinct CDR3 sequences, less than 8% of them seen only once. The chain carries TRBV2 and TRBJ1-3; 10 bases match TRBD1. The receptor comes from a human donor with pleural tuberculosis. CDR3 DNA sequence: TGTGCCAGCAGTGAAGCTTGGGACAGGGGTGCCTCTGGAAACACCATATATTTT. As protein: CASSEAWDRGASGNTIYF.